These T cell receptor beta chains were read from a single sample in a study of T cells in Graves' hyperthyroidism and ophthalmopathy. TCRdb reprocessed the multiplex PCR reads with MiXCR, giving one entry per CDR3 protein. The table has about 130,000 distinct CDR3 sequences, roughly a fifth seen once; the top ten hold roughly 71%. Sample: blood. All receptors come from a woman between 50 and 59 years old with Graves' hyperthyroidism that later progressed to Graves' ophthalmopathy. Each CDR3 is given with its conserved first and last residue. D genes are given only for firm matches. Clone size is given for some rows only: seen once, a few or many times, or a class if the clone is expanded.

D	size	V	J	DNA	CDR3
NA	many	TRBV11-2	TRBJ2-5	TGTGCCAGCAGCTACGGACAGTTCCAAGAGACCCAGTACTTC	CASSYGQFQETQYF
NA	many	TRBV13	TRBJ2-3	TGTGCCAGCAGCTTACCCGACCTCACAGATACGCAGTATTTT	CASSLPDLTDTQYF
NA	NA	TRBV20-1	TRBJ2-5	TGCAGTGCTAGGGACGGCAGGGTGGGAGAGACCCAGTACTTC	CSARDGRVGETQYF
NA	NA	TRBV7-2	TRBJ1-1	TGTGCCAGCAGCCTCACCCTGGGGACCGAAGCTTTCTTT	CASSLTLGTEAFF
TRBD2	NA	TRBV20-1	TRBJ2-7	TGCAGTGCTCTCTCGACTAGCGGGAGCATCAATAGCGAGCAGTACTTC	CSALSTSGSINSEQYF
NA	NA	TRBV6-1	TRBJ2-5	TGTGCCAGCAGTTTCGGGGCCGAAGAGACCCAGTACTTC	CASSFGAEETQYF
TRBD1	NA	TRBV5-6	TRBJ1-6	TGTGCCAGCAGCCCACGGGACAGGGTTTCACCCCTCCACTTT	CASSPRDRVSPLHF
TRBD2	many	TRBV20-1	TRBJ2-7	TGCAGTGCTAGAGATCCAGCGGGGGACTACGAGCAGTACTTC	CSARDPAGDYEQYF
NA	many	TRBV27	TRBJ1-1	TGTGCCAGCAACCAGGGTCGGAACACTGAAGCTTTCTTT	CASNQGRNTEAFF
NA	many	TRBV29-1	TRBJ1-3	TGCAGCGTTGAGATTGGAAACACCATATATTTT	CSVEIGNTIYF
TRBD2	NA	TRBV20-1	TRBJ2-3	TGCAGTGAGAGGACTAGCGGGAGATCCACAGATACGCAGTATTTT	CSERTSGRSTDTQYF
NA	NA	TRBV30	TRBJ2-3	TGTGCCTGGAAAGAGGGCGGAGTGTCAAATACGCAGTATTTT	CAWKEGGVSNTQYF
TRBD1	many	TRBV2	TRBJ2-2	TGTGCCAGCAGTGGGGACAGCTTAAACACCGGGGAGCTGTTTTTT	CASSGDSLNTGELFF
NA	NA	TRBV19	TRBJ1-1	TGTGCCAGTAGTAGTCGGCGCACTGAAGCTTTCTTT	CASSSRRTEAFF
NA	many	TRBV11-2	TRBJ2-7	TGTGCCAGCAGCTTAGCGGCCGGGACGGGGGACTACGAGCAGTACTTC	CASSLAAGTGDYEQYF
NA	many	TRBV19	TRBJ2-2	TGTGCCAGTAGTATAACTGGTAGGCCCGACACCGGGGAGCTGTTTTTT	CASSITGRPDTGELFF
NA	NA	TRBV20-1	TRBJ2-1	TGCAGTGTCCAGGGACAAGGACTTTATGGTGAGCAGTTCTTC	CSVQGQGLYGEQFF
NA	few	TRBV14	TRBJ1-6	TGTGCCAGCAGCCCCTCGGCAGGAATGGGTAATTCACCCCTCCACTTT	CASSPSAGMGNSPLHF
TRBD2	NA	TRBV10-2	TRBJ2-5	TGCGCCAGCAGTGTCCTAGCGGGAGAACAAGAGACCCAGTACTTC	CASSVLAGEQETQYF
NA	once	TRBV12-3/TRBV12-4	TRBJ2-1	TGTGCCAGCAGTTTTCAGTTCTACAATGAGCAGTTCTTC	CASSFQFYNEQFF
NA	many	TRBV7-9	TRBJ1-5	TGTGCCAGCAGCTTGAGGGACAATCAGCCCCAGCATTTT	CASSLRDNQPQHF
NA	NA	TRBV10-3	TRBJ2-7	TGTGCCATCAGTGCGTCAGTTCACGAGCAGTACTTC	CAISASVHEQYF